Listed below are T cell receptor beta chains from one sample, sequenced in a study of blood T cell repertoires in COVID-19. Repertoires were generated with immunoSEQ multiplex PCR, while TCRdb's copy carries only in-frame clones and drops some. The sample carries about 250,000 clones, 75% to 85% recorded once. Source material: PBMCs or T cells enriched from blood (not recorded which). Source of these receptors: a woman aged 45-60 years with acute COVID-19. The CDR3 runs from the conserved cysteine through the conserved F or W. A D gene is named only where the DNA matches it firmly. Part of the rows lack a size; the others show once, few, many or a class for expanded clones.

v_call: TRBV6-2/TRBV6-3; d_call: NA; j_call: TRBJ2-3; clone_size: NA; cdr3_aa: CASSYGSPSTDTQYF; cdr3_nt: TGTGCCAGCAGTTACGGTAGCCCCAGCACAGATACGCAGTATTTT
v_call: TRBV9; d_call: TRBD2; j_call: TRBJ2-5; clone_size: NA; cdr3_aa: CASSVSAGVGETQYF; cdr3_nt: TGTGCCAGCAGCGTATCAGCGGGGGTTGGGGAGACCCAGTACTTC
v_call: TRBV4-1; d_call: NA; j_call: TRBJ1-6; clone_size: once; cdr3_aa: CASSQAPSGNSYNSPLHF; cdr3_nt: TGCGCCAGCAGCCAAGCCCCCTCAGGGAACTCCTATAATTCACCCCTCCACTTT
v_call: TRBV6-2/TRBV6-3; d_call: NA; j_call: TRBJ1-1; clone_size: NA; cdr3_aa: CASSYLSGMSEAFF; cdr3_nt: TGTGCCAGCAGTTACCTATCAGGAATGAGTGAAGCTTTCTTT
v_call: TRBV6-2/TRBV6-3; d_call: TRBD2; j_call: TRBJ2-1; clone_size: NA; cdr3_aa: CASSATSGGAKGQFF; cdr3_nt: TGTGCCAGCAGCGCTACTAGCGGGGGGGCCAAAGGGCAGTTCTTC
v_call: TRBV9; d_call: NA; j_call: TRBJ1-2; clone_size: NA; cdr3_aa: CASSVGAAPNYGYTF; cdr3_nt: TGTGCCAGCAGCGTAGGAGCGGCGCCTAACTATGGCTACACCTTC
v_call: TRBV9; d_call: TRBD1; j_call: TRBJ2-2; clone_size: once; cdr3_aa: CASSIGTVNTGELFF; cdr3_nt: TGTGCCAGCAGCATTGGGACAGTAAACACCGGGGAGCTGTTTTTT
v_call: TRBV30; d_call: NA; j_call: TRBJ1-5; clone_size: NA; cdr3_aa: CAWGRTGNQPQHF; cdr3_nt: TGTGCCTGGGGCCGGACAGGCAATCAGCCCCAGCATTTT
v_call: TRBV27; d_call: NA; j_call: TRBJ1-1; clone_size: NA; cdr3_aa: CASSFRDAGLNTEAFF; cdr3_nt: TGTGCCAGCAGTTTCCGCGATGCGGGGTTGAACACTGAAGCTTTCTTT
v_call: TRBV7-2; d_call: NA; j_call: TRBJ2-1; clone_size: NA; cdr3_aa: CASSFWGGSYNEQFF; cdr3_nt: TGTGCCAGCAGCTTCTGGGGAGGCTCCTACAATGAGCAGTTCTTC
v_call: TRBV19; d_call: TRBD1; j_call: TRBJ1-1; clone_size: once; cdr3_aa: CASSPRQGRDTEAFF; cdr3_nt: TGTGCCAGTAGTCCCCGACAGGGTAGAGACACTGAAGCTTTCTTT
v_call: TRBV6-6; d_call: NA; j_call: TRBJ1-1; clone_size: NA; cdr3_aa: CASSSTGQLNTEAFF; cdr3_nt: TGTGCCAGCAGCAGTACAGGCCAACTGAACACTGAAGCTTTCTTT
v_call: TRBV5-4; d_call: NA; j_call: TRBJ1-4; clone_size: NA; cdr3_aa: CASSPSVSNEKLFF; cdr3_nt: TGTGCCAGCAGCCCCAGCGTTTCGAATGAAAAACTGTTTTTT
v_call: TRBV4-3; d_call: NA; j_call: TRBJ2-7; clone_size: NA; cdr3_aa: CASSQDSGGTYEQYF; cdr3_nt: TGCGCCAGCAGCCAAGATAGCGGCGGAACCTACGAGCAGTACTTC
v_call: TRBV5-8; d_call: NA; j_call: TRBJ2-1; clone_size: NA; cdr3_aa: CASSLEGRSYNEQFF; cdr3_nt: TGTGCCAGCAGCTTAGAGGGAAGGTCCTACAATGAGCAGTTCTTC
v_call: TRBV5-1; d_call: NA; j_call: TRBJ2-3; clone_size: once; cdr3_aa: CASSEATDTQYF; cdr3_nt: TGCGCCAGCAGCGAAGCAACAGATACGCAGTATTTT